This TCR beta chain derives from a study of cytomegalovirus exposure and HLA in healthy donors. Study-wide background: Researchers previously reported finding fewer than 140 million unique TCR beta sequences from about 179 million T cells. Whole-study results and caveats: Among donors in an Asian-associated ancestry cluster, a later analysis reportedly found fewer N-insertions than the roughly 700-donor mean.

Both 60 Vbeta primers and 13 Jbeta primers went into the PCR. Some clones are missing from TCRdb's copy, which holds only in-frame ones; the method was immunoSEQ multiplex PCR. Of under 150,000 clones in the sample, about 75% were seen once. The germline V gene encodes CDR1 MDHEN and CDR2 SYDVKM. Germline trimming cut 8 bases from V and 3 bases from J; bases unmatched to any gene: 10. The CDR3 totals 16 residues. Remarks on this clone: Its antigen is currently unknown.

Among the donors, all were healthy bone marrow donors. The chain is built from TRBV28 and TRBJ2-7; 13 bases agree with TRBD2. Specimen: PBMCs. The clonotype comes from a man between 18 and 29 years old in good health and CMV-seronegative. This chain's CDR3 is CASSGLAGPSSYEQYF. The CDR3, as DNA: TGTGCCAGCTCGGGACTAGCGGGACCATCGAGCTACGAGCAGTACTTC.